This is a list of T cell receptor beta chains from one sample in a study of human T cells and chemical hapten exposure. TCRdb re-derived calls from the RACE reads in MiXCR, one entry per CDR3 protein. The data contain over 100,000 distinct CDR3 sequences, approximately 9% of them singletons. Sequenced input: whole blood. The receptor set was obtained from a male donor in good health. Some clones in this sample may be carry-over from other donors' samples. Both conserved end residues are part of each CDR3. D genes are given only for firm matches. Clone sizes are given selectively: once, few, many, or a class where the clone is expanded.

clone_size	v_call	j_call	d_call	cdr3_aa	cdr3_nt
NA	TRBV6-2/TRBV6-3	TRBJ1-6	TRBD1	CASRRTGDNSPLHF	TGTGCCAGCAGGCGGACAGGGGATAATTCACCCCTCCACTTT
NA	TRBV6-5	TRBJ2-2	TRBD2	CASSYTMTGGSGELFF	TGTGCCAGCAGTTACACCATGACGGGGGGTTCCGGGGAGCTGTTTTTT
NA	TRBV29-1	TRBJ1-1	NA	CSVVSQSAPEAFF	TGCAGCGTTGTAAGTCAGTCCGCACCTGAAGCTTTCTTT
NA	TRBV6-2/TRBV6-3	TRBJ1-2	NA	CASSDSLPGRRNYGYTF	TGTGCCAGCAGTGACTCCCTACCGGGACGCCGAAACTATGGCTACACCTTC
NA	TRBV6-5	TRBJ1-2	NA	CASRKTPDRVYGYTF	TGTGCCAGCAGAAAAACCCCGGACAGAGTCTATGGCTACACCTTC
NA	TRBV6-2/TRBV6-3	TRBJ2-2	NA	CASSYPPSTNTGELFF	TGTGCCAGCAGTTACCCCCCTAGCACGAACACCGGGGAGCTGTTTTTT
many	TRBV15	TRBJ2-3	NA	CATSGTMRDTQYF	TGTGCCACCAGCGGGACAATGAGAGATACGCAGTATTTT
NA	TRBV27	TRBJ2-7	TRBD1	CASSFSGTGYEQYF	TGTGCCAGCAGTTTTTCCGGGACAGGCTACGAGCAGTACTTC
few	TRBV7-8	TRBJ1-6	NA	CASSPLLGAGSNSPLHF	TGTGCCAGCAGCCCCTTGCTCGGGGCAGGGAGTAATTCACCCCTCCACTTT
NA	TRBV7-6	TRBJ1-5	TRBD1	CASSLVRGGQGLGQPQHF	TGTGCCAGCAGCTTAGTGAGGGGAGGACAGGGTTTAGGTCAGCCCCAGCATTTT
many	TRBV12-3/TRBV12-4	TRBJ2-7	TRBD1	CASGKGAGVNYYEQYF	TGTGCCAGCGGGAAGGGGGCCGGCGTAAACTACTACGAGCAGTACTTC
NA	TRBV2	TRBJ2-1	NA	CASSEAGGPPINNEQFF	TGTGCCAGCAGTGAAGCTGGTGGACCACCGATAAACAATGAGCAGTTCTTC
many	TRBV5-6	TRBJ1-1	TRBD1	CASSLSTGLGAHTEAFF	TGTGCCAGCAGCTTATCGACAGGGTTGGGAGCTCACACTGAAGCTTTCTTT
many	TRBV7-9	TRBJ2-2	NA	CASSLVWSGTGELFF	TGTGCCAGCAGCTTAGTTTGGAGTGGGACCGGGGAGCTGTTTTTT
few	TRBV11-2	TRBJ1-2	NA	CASRSIRVLDGYTF	TGTGCCAGCAGGTCTATCCGGGTCCTAGATGGCTACACCTTC
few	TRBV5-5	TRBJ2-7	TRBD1	CASSTRTGIEQYF	TGTGCCAGCAGCACCAGGACAGGGATCGAGCAGTACTTC
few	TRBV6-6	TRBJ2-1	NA	CASLVSSYNEQFF	TGTGCCAGCTTGGTGAGCTCCTACAATGAGCAGTTCTTC
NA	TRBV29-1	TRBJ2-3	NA	CSAPTGHTDTQYF	TGCAGCGCCCCAACAGGACACACAGATACGCAGTATTTT
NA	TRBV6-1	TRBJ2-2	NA	CASSARTRGPEELFF	TGTGCCAGCAGTGCCAGGACACGGGGGCCCGAGGAGCTGTTTTTT
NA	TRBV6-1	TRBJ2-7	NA	CASSEHPLSYEQYF	TGTGCCAGCAGTGAACATCCCCTTTCCTACGAGCAGTACTTC
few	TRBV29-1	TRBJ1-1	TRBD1	CSVEGQGKTEAFF	TGCAGCGTCGAGGGACAGGGAAAGACTGAAGCTTTCTTT
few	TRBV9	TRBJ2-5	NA	CASSVGASQETQYF	TGTGCCAGCAGCGTAGGGGCTAGCCAAGAGACCCAGTACTTC
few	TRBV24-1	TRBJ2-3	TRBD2	CATSDHGLAGRGADTQYF	TGTGCCACCAGTGACCATGGACTAGCGGGGAGAGGGGCAGATACGCAGTATTTT
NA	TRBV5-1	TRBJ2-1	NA	CASSLPWGYNEQFF	TGCGCCAGCAGCCTCCCCTGGGGCTACAATGAGCAGTTCTTC
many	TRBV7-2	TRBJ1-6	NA	CASSLPPDQGYNSPLHF	TGTGCCAGCAGCTTACCCCCCGATCAGGGGTATAATTCACCCCTCCACTTT
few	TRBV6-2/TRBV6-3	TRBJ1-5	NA	CASSYLQGLYPQHF	TGTGCCAGCAGTTACCTACAGGGATTGTACCCCCAGCATTTT
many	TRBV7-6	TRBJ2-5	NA	CASSPMSWETQYF	TGTGCCAGCAGTCCAATGTCCTGGGAGACCCAGTACTTC
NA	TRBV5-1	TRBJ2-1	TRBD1	CASSVTGSSYNEQFF	TGCGCCAGCAGCGTGACAGGGAGCTCCTACAATGAGCAGTTCTTC
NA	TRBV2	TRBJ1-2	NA	CASILSDSNYGYTF	TGTGCCAGCATCTTGTCCGACAGTAACTATGGCTACACCTTC
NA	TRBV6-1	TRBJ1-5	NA	CASSVLTDSNQPQHF	TGTGCCAGCAGTGTTTTGACAGATAGCAATCAGCCCCAGCATTTT
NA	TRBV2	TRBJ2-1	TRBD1	CARGTGGNNEQFF	TGTGCCAGAGGGACAGGGGGCAACAATGAGCAGTTCTTC
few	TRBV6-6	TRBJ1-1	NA	CASSERENTEAFF	TGTGCCAGCAGCGAACGGGAGAACACTGAAGCTTTCTTT
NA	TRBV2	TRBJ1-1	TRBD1	CASNGRDSRTEAFF	TGTGCCAGCAACGGTCGGGACAGCCGTACTGAAGCTTTCTTT
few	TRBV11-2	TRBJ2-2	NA	CASSLRSANTGELFF	TGTGCCAGCAGCCTAAGGTCCGCGAACACCGGGGAGCTGTTTTTT
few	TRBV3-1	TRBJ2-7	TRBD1	CASSQEMGTGGTYEQYF	TGTGCCAGCAGCCAAGAAATGGGGACAGGGGGTACCTACGAGCAGTACTTC
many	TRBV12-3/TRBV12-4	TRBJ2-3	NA	CASRSDSTDTQYF	TGTGCCAGCAGGTCCGACAGCACAGATACGCAGTATTTT
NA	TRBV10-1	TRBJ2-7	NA	CASAPLFRTAFYEQYF	TGCGCCAGCGCACCTCTATTCCGGACAGCATTCTACGAGCAGTACTTC
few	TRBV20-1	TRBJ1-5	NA	CSATRDSNQPQHF	TGCAGCGCTACCAGGGATAGCAATCAGCCCCAGCATTTT
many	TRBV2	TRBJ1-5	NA	CASSAQGKDNQPQHF	TGTGCCAGCAGTGCCCAGGGGAAAGACAATCAGCCCCAGCATTTT
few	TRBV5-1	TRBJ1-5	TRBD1	CASSLAGGSQPQHF	TGCGCCAGCAGCTTGGCAGGGGGCAGCCAGCCCCAGCATTTT
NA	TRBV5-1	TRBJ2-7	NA	CASSWGPSYEQYF	TGCGCCAGCAGCTGGGGACCGTCCTACGAGCAGTACTTC
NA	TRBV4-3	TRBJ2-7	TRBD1	CASSQGDSSSYEQYF	TGCGCCAGCAGCCAAGGGGACAGTAGCTCCTACGAGCAGTACTTC